The source of this T cell receptor beta chain is a study of blood T cells in healthy people across ages. Through a sample-barcoded 5' primer and a J-beta primer mix, a second PCR was run for about 6 to 12 cycles. TCRdb reprocessed the 5' RACE reads via MiXCR and lists one record per CDR3 protein. This table has hundreds of thousands of distinct CDR3 sequences, just under 25% appearing once. This CDR3 has 15 amino acids. The ends were cut back, 2 bases at V and 1 base at J, with 9 bases in the middle. Germline V lookup: CDR1 MNHNY, CDR2 SVGAGI (reference sequence). This clonotype has more than one count but fewer than ten. This same sample was also taken into another study, of T cells of mothers and their children. This second study says: Per 15 ul, 1.5 ug of RNA was used, with all extracted RNA going into cDNA synthesis.

This sequence joins TRBV6-6 and TRBJ1-5; D is uncertain. The sequenced sample consisted of blood. The receptor comes from a boy aged 5-17 years in good health. CDR3 coding DNA: TGTGCCAGCAGTTACGCGCAGGCCAGCAATCAGCCCCAGCATTTT. Amino acids: CASSYAQASNQPQHF.